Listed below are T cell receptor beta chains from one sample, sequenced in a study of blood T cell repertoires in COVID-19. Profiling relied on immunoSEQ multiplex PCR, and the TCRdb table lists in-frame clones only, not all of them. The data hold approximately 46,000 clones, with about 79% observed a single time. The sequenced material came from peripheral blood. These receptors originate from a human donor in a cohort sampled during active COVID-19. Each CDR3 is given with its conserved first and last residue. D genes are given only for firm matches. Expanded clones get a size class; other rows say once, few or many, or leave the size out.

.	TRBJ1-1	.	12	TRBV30	CAWSFGRTEAFF	TGTGCCTGGAGTTTTGGTCGGACTGAAGCTTTCTTT
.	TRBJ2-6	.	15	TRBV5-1	CASSPTSSGANVLTF	TGCGCCAGCAGCCCAACCAGCTCTGGGGCCAACGTCCTGACTTTC
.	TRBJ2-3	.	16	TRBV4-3	CASSQDWRGITDTQYF	TGCGCCAGCAGCCAAGATTGGCGGGGAATTACAGATACGCAGTATTTT
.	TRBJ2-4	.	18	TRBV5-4	CASSLEASPRLAKNIQYF	TGTGCCAGCAGCTTGGAAGCTAGCCCCAGACTAGCCAAAAACATTCAGTACTTC
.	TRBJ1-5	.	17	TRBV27	CASSWSARDNSNQPQHF	TGTGCCAGTTCGTGGTCAGCCCGGGACAATAGCAATCAGCCCCAGCATTTT
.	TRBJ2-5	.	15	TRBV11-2	CASSLDGIGMETQYF	TGTGCCAGCAGCTTAGATGGGATCGGGATGGAGACCCAGTACTTC
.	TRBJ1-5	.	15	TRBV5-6	CASSLAGSSNQPQHF	TGTGCCAGCAGCTTGGCAGGGTCTAGCAATCAGCCCCAGCATTTT
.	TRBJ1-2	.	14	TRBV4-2	CASTAKIRSYGYTF	TGTGCCAGCACCGCCAAGATTAGATCCTATGGCTACACCTTC
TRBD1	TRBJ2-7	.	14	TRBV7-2	CASSSGGMVYEQYF	TGTGCCAGCAGCTCAGGGGGTATGGTCTACGAGCAGTACTTC
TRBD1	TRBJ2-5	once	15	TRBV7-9	CASSPSGTGSETQYF	TGTGCCAGCAGCCCGTCCGGGACAGGGAGTGAGACCCAGTACTTC
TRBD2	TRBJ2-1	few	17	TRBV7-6	CASSPGLAGESYNEQFF	TGTGCCAGCAGTCCGGGACTAGCGGGAGAGTCCTACAATGAGCAGTTCTTC
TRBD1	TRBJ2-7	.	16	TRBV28	CASSEDPDRGRGEQYF	TGTGCCAGCAGTGAGGATCCTGACAGGGGGCGCGGCGAGCAGTACTTC
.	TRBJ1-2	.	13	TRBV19	CASSMAERYGYTF	TGTGCCAGTAGTATGGCAGAACGCTATGGCTACACCTTC
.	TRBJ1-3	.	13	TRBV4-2	CASSQTTVNTIYF	TGTGCCAGCAGCCAAACGACAGTCAACACCATATATTTT
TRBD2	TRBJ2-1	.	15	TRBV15	CATSTGTSGNNEQFF	TGTGCCACCAGCACCGGGACTAGCGGGAACAATGAGCAGTTCTTC
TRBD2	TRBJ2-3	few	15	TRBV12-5	CASGPLSGSSDTQYF	TGTGCTAGTGGCCCCCTTAGCGGGAGTTCTGATACGCAGTATTTT
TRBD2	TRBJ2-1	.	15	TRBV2	CASSPSGKSYNEQFF	TGTGCCAGCAGCCCTAGCGGGAAATCCTACAATGAGCAGTTCTTC
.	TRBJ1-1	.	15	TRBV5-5	CASSLEATEGTEAFF	TGTGCCAGCAGCTTGGAAGCAACGGAGGGCACTGAAGCTTTCTTT
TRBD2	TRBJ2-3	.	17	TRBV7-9	CASSSPRLAASPDTQYF	TGTGCCAGCAGCTCCCCACGACTAGCGGCGTCCCCAGATACGCAGTATTTT
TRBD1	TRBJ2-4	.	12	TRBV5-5	CASSLGTGGAYF	TGTGCCAGCAGCTTGGGGACAGGGGGCGCGTACTTC
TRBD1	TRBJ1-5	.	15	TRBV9	CASSIRDSRNQPQHF	TGTGCCAGCAGCATCCGGGACAGCCGCAATCAGCCCCAGCATTTT
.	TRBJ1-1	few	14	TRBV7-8	CASSLENGGTEAFF	TGTGCCAGCAGCTTAGAGAACGGGGGCACTGAAGCTTTCTTT
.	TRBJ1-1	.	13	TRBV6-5	CASSYSRGTEAFF	TGTGCCAGCAGTTACTCTCGGGGGACTGAAGCTTTCTTT
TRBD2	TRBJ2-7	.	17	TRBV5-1	CASSVGPRTSGAYEQYF	TGCGCCAGCAGCGTTGGCCCTAGGACTAGCGGGGCCTACGAGCAGTACTTC
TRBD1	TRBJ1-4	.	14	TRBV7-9	CASSVTGDGEKLFF	TGTGCCAGCAGCGTGACAGGGGACGGTGAAAAACTGTTTTTT
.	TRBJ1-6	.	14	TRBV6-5	CASSPGLSNSPLHF	TGTGCCAGCAGTCCGGGACTGTCTAATTCACCCCTCCACTTT
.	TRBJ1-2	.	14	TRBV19	CASIPSQGSGGYTF	TGTGCCAGTATCCCCTCACAGGGCAGTGGAGGCTACACCTTC
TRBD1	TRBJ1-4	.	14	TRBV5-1	CASSLQGSNEKLFF	TGCGCCAGCAGCTTACAGGGGTCTAATGAAAAACTGTTTTTT
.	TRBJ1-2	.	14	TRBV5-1	CASSLGDIAVGYTF	TGCGCCAGCAGCTTGGGGGACATTGCCGTGGGCTACACCTTC
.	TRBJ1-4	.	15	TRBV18	CASSPPGGGNEKLFF	TGTGCCAGCTCACCACCGGGAGGGGGTAATGAAAAACTGTTTTTT
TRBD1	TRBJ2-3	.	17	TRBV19	CASSPLPGQAGTDTQYF	TGTGCCAGTAGCCCCCTACCGGGACAGGCGGGCACAGATACGCAGTATTTT
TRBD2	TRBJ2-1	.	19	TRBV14	CASSQDMVAGVRSHNEQFF	TGTGCCAGCAGCCAAGATATGGTAGCGGGAGTACGAAGCCACAATGAGCAGTTCTTC
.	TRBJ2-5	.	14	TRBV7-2	CASSFNRGKETQYF	TGTGCCAGCAGCTTTAATCGGGGAAAAGAGACCCAGTACTTC
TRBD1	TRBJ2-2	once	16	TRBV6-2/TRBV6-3	CASSYPDRGFTGELFF	TGTGCCAGCAGTTACCCGGACAGGGGATTCACCGGGGAGCTGTTTTTT
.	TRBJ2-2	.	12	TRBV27	CASSRGTGELFF	TGTGCCAGCAGTAGGGGCACCGGGGAGCTGTTTTTT
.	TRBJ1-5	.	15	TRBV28	CASSLPQGLDQPQHF	TGTGCCAGCAGTTTACCCCAGGGCCTTGATCAGCCCCAGCATTTT
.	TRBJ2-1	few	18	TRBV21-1	CASSTYGLAETSYNEQFF	TGTGCCAGCAGCACCTATGGACTAGCGGAGACCTCCTACAATGAGCAGTTCTTC
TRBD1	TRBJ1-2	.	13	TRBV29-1	CSVVRTGVYGYTF	TGCAGCGTTGTAAGGACAGGGGTCTATGGCTACACCTTC
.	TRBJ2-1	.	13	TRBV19	CASSYSSYNEQFF	TGTGCCAGTAGTTACAGCTCCTACAATGAGCAGTTCTTC
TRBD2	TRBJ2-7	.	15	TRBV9	CASSPLASGDYEQYF	TGTGCCAGCAGCCCCCTCGCCAGCGGGGACTACGAGCAGTACTTC
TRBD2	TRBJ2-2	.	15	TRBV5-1	CASSSGLASGGELFF	TGCGCCAGCAGCTCGGGACTAGCATCGGGCGGGGAGCTGTTTTTT
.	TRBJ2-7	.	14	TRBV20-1	CSASRQTTDYEQYF	TGCAGTGCTAGTCGCCAGACTACCGATTACGAGCAGTACTTC
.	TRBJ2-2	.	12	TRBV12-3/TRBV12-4	CASIENTGELFF	TGTGCCAGCATAGAAAACACCGGGGAGCTGTTTTTT
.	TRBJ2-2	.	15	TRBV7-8	CASSLAVGRVGELFF	TGTGCCAGCAGCTTAGCGGTGGGCAGGGTCGGGGAGCTGTTTTTT
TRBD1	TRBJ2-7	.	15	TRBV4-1	CASSQAGTGYYEQYF	TGCGCCAGCAGCCAAGCCGGGACAGGTTACTACGAGCAGTACTTC
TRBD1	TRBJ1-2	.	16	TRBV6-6	CASSYSPGQGPHGYTF	TGTGCCAGCAGTTACTCGCCGGGACAGGGGCCCCATGGCTACACCTTC
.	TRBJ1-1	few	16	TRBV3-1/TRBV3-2	CASSQDRWEVGAEAFF	TGTGCCAGCAGCCAAGATCGTTGGGAGGTAGGGGCTGAAGCTTTCTTT
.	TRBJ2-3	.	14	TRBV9	CASSVRVGTDTQYF	TGTGCCAGCAGCGTAAGAGTAGGCACAGATACGCAGTATTTT
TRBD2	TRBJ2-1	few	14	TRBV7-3	CASSLTGGHNEQFF	TGTGCCAGCAGCTTGACGGGAGGTCACAATGAGCAGTTCTTC
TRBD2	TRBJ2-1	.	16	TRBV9	CASSVLAGSSYNEQFF	TGTGCCAGCAGCGTACTAGCGGGAAGCTCCTACAATGAGCAGTTCTTC
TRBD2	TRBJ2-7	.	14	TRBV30	CAWSGSGGSYEQYF	TGTGCCTGGAGTGGAAGCGGGGGTTCCTACGAGCAGTACTTC
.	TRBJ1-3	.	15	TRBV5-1	CASSLDGSSGNTIYF	TGCGCCAGCAGCTTGGACGGGAGCTCTGGAAACACCATATATTTT
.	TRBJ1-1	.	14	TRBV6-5	CASRREAGNTEAFF	TGTGCCAGCAGAAGGGAAGCGGGGAACACTGAAGCTTTCTTT
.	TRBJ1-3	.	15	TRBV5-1	CASSLQGFSGNTIYF	TGCGCCAGCAGCTTGCAGGGATTCTCTGGAAACACCATATATTTT
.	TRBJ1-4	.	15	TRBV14	CASSQAGLFNEKLFF	TGTGCCAGCAGCCAAGCGGGACTGTTTAATGAAAAACTGTTTTTT